These 27 T cell receptor beta chains originate from one sample sequenced in a study of PD-1 blockade in mismatch repair-deficient tumors. Clones were read by immunoSEQ multiplex PCR, and TCRdb kept only the in-frame ones, dropping some. The sample carries roughly 16,000 clones, about 86% recorded once. The sample was PBMCs, taken 4 weeks after starting pembrolizumab. Source of these receptors: an adult with mismatch repair-deficient cancer.

The chain is built from TRBV11-2 and TRBJ1-2, with 7 bases fitting TRBD1. V dropped 5 bases and J dropped 1; count of bases not matched to a gene: 4. CDR3 length: 14 amino acids. Germline V gives CDR1 SGHAT, CDR2 FQNNGV. The CDR3 region is CASSRDSLNYGYTF. Here the CDR3 DNA reads TGTGCCAGCAGCCGGGACAGTCTTAACTATGGCTACACCTTC.

The gene calls are TRBV5-1 and TRBJ2-3, with D perhaps matching TRBD2 (5 bases). The V gene's germline CDR1 is SGHRS and CDR2 YFSETQ. V gave up 5 bases and J gave up 2 bases, with 12 bases separating them. This CDR3 is 14 amino acids long. CDR3 residues: CASRWRVLTDTQYF. The CDR3, as DNA: TGCGCCAGCAGGTGGCGGGTTCTCACAGATACGCAGTATTTT.

The chain combines TRBV5-1 with TRBJ2-5; tentative D call: TRBD2 (6 bases). Germline CDR1 and CDR2: SGHRS and YFSETQ. The CDR3 has 14 residues. The V and J ends lost 0 bases and 2 bases respectively, with 8 bases between them. CDR3 sequence (DNA): TGCGCCAGCAGCTTGGGTAGCGGACAAGAGACCCAGTACTTC. Translation gives CASSLGSGQETQYF.

This chain joins TRBV9 and TRBJ1-2; TRBD1 aligns across 7 bases. CDR3 length equals 15 residues. With V trimmed by 2 bases and J by 7 bases, 11 bases remained unmatched. The germline V gene has CDR1 SGDLS and CDR2 YYNGEE. CDR3 loop: CASSVTRGPFFGYTF. In DNA form, the CDR3 reads TGTGCCAGCAGCGTGACTAGGGGGCCCTTCTTTGGCTACACCTTC.

CDR3 protein: CASSESRGSIAKNIQYF. The CDR3 DNA reads as TGCGCCAGCAGTGAGTCGAGAGGGAGTATAGCCAAAAACATTCAGTACTTC. The rearrangement links TRBV10-2 to TRBJ2-4, with TRBD2 as a possible D gene (5 bases). The CDR3 has 17 residues. Trimming shortened V by 0 bases and J by 0 bases, and 12 bases separated the two germline ends. The V gene's germline CDR1 is WSHSY and CDR2 SAAADI.

The V gene is TRBV21-1, the J gene TRBJ1-3. TRBV21-1 is designated a pseudogene. The CDR3 consists of 17 residues. CDR3 loop: CASLLVGLTWWGNTIYF. In DNA, the CDR3 is TGTGCCAGCCTTTTAGTGGGACTTACATGGTGGGGAAACACCATATATTTT.

J is TRBJ1-6 and V is TRBV11-2, with 9 bases aligning to TRBD1. The CDR3 loop spans 15 amino acids. Trimming took 5 bases from V and 6 from J; bases not matched to a gene: 5. The germline CDR1 and CDR2 sequences are SGHAT and FQNNGV. CDR3 nucleotides: TGTGCCAGCAGCGCCGGGACAGGGACTAATTCACCCCTCCACTTT. This codes for CASSAGTGTNSPLHF.

This chain connects TRBV11-2 to TRBJ2-2, with D possibly being TRBD1 (6 bases). CDR1 is SGHAT and CDR2 is FQNNGV in the germline V gene. The CDR3 loop spans 13 amino acids. The V and J ends lost 5 bases and 5 bases respectively, with 9 bases between them. The CDR3 coding sequence is TGTGCCAGCAGCCGTGACAGGACCGGGGAGCTGTTTTTT. Translating gives CASSRDRTGELFF.

The J gene is TRBJ1-3, the V gene TRBV2; a weak D match, TRBD1 (6 bases). Germline lookup yields CDR1 SNHLY and CDR2 FYNNEI. This CDR3 comprises 17 residues. The V and J ends lost 1 base and 2 bases respectively, with 15 bases between them. The CDR3 region has the DNA TGTGCCAGCAGTGAAGGAGCAGGGGCATCCGCTGGAAACACCATATATTTT. Translated, it gives CASSEGAGASAGNTIYF.

V and J are TRBV7-3 and TRBJ1-1; no clear D gene. CDR1 and CDR2 from the germline V gene are SGHTA and FQGTGA. The V and J ends lost 3 bases and 4 bases respectively, with 18 bases between them. There are 16 residues in the CDR3. The CDR3 region has the DNA TGTGCCAGCAGCTTTTCCAATCCGGGGATGGGCACTGAAGCTTTCTTT. This encodes CASSFSNPGMGTEAFF.

This sequence joins TRBV6-1 and TRBJ2-5; 7 positions match TRBD1. The CDR3 spans 17 residues. Germline loops: CDR1 MNHNS, CDR2 SASEGT. The V segment lost 2 bases and the J segment 1 base; nucleotides outside the gene matches: 10. Written as DNA, the CDR3 is TGTGCCAGCAGTGAAAGAATCTTCCGGGACAGCCAAGAGACCCAGTACTTC. This sequence encodes CASSERIFRDSQETQYF.

The chain is built from TRBV9 and TRBJ1-4; D remains ambiguous. The CDR3 extends over 14 amino acids. The V gene's germline CDR1 is SGDLS and CDR2 YYNGEE. V lost 4 bases and J 8 bases, leaving 15 bases between the germline ends. CDR3 amino acids: CASSPSGYPEKLFF. CDR3 nucleotides: TGTGCCAGCAGCCCGTCGGGATATCCCGAAAAACTGTTTTTT.

This sequence joins TRBV6-5 and TRBJ1-6; D possibly corresponds to TRBD1 (6 bases). Germline assignment: CDR1 MNHEY and CDR2 SVGAGI. The CDR3 is 13 amino acids. V was trimmed by 5 bases and J by 8 bases, leaving 10 bases between them. CDR3 region: CASSRTVDSPLHF. In nucleotides, the CDR3 is TGTGCCAGCAGTCGGACAGTAGATTCACCCCTCCACTTT.

The chain employs TRBV6-4 and TRBJ2-3; weak D call: TRBD2 (6 bases). The CDR3 contains 15 residues. Trimming removed 9 bases at V and 0 bases at J, with 16 bases between. Germline CDR1 reads MRHNA; CDR2 reads SNTAGT. This chain's CDR3 is CASSNSGSSTDTQYF. For the CDR3, the DNA is TGTGCCAGTTCCAATAGCGGTTCTAGCACAGATACGCAGTATTTT.

The chain links TRBV7-3 to TRBJ2-3, with 9 bases identical to TRBD1. The CDR3 extends over 16 amino acids. Germline V gene lookup returns CDR1 SGHTA and CDR2 FQGTGA. Unmatched junction bases numbered 5, after V lost 3 bases and J lost 1 base. Here the CDR3 reads CASSLSRDRGTDTQYF. CDR3 nucleotide sequence: TGTGCCAGCAGCTTGAGCCGGGACAGGGGCACAGATACGCAGTATTTT.

This sequence joins TRBV13 and TRBJ1-1; unclear D gene. Trimming took off 4 bases at V and 1 base at J, with 10 bases between the two ends. Germline CDR1 PRHDT, CDR2 FYEKMQ (reference sequence). The length of the CDR3 is 14 residues. Here the CDR3 reads CASSSGRENTEAFF. DNA for the CDR3: TGTGCCAGCAGCTCCGGGAGGGAGAACACTGAAGCTTTCTTT.

This clone was found once. This chain uses TRBV5-1 with TRBJ2-1; TRBD1 aligns across 8 bases. This CDR3 is built from 17 residues. The V and J ends lost 0 bases and 4 bases, in that order; junction bases with no gene match: 9. CDR1 and CDR2 from the germline V gene are SGHRS and YFSETQ. The CDR3 region has the DNA TGCGCCAGCAGCTTGGCCATTGGGACAGGCGTATACAATGAGCAGTTCTTC. Its translation is CASSLAIGTGVYNEQFF.

The J gene is TRBJ2-3, the V gene TRBV28, with 10 nucleotides matching TRBD2. Germline V gene lookup returns CDR1 MDHEN and CDR2 SYDVKM. With V trimmed by 4 bases and J by 2 bases, 6 bases remained unmatched. The CDR3 runs 16 residues. The CDR3 region is CASSSQAGGLTDTQYF. In DNA, the CDR3 is TGTGCCAGCAGTTCGCAAGCGGGAGGGCTCACAGATACGCAGTATTTT.

V is TRBV6-7 and J is TRBJ2-1; 9 bases map to TRBD2. TRBV6-7 is recorded as an ORF, its role being uncertain. The junction had 11 bases not matched to a gene; V was cut back by 0 bases and J by 5 bases. The CDR3 is made up of 18 amino acids. In nucleotides, the CDR3 is TGTGCCAGCAGTTACTCGGGCGGGGCGGGAGGGGGAAACAATGAGCAGTTCTTC. It specifies CASSYSGGAGGGNNEQFF.

The CDR3 reads CASSPLAETQYF. The CDR3 DNA is TGTGCCAGCAGCCCCTTAGCCGAGACCCAGTACTTC. The V call is TRBV14, the J call TRBJ2-5; D call uncertain. Germline loops: CDR1 SGHDN, CDR2 FVKESK. V shed 4 bases and J shed 5 bases, with 8 bases lying between them. The CDR3 is 12 amino acids.

CDR3 sequence reads: CASSPAGGPGEETQYF. The CDR3 DNA sequence: TGTGCCAGCAGCCCAGCCGGGGGTCCGGGAGAAGAGACCCAGTACTTC. The V call is TRBV4-2, the J call TRBJ2-5, with D possibly being TRBD2 (6 bases). The ends were cut back, 4 bases at V and 3 bases at J, with 18 bases in the middle. This CDR3 comprises 16 residues. CDR1 and CDR2 from the germline V gene are LGHNA and YNFKEQ.

The J gene is TRBJ2-2, the V gene TRBV6-1, with 8 bases aligning to TRBD1. The CDR3 covers 14 residues. V lost 7 bases to trimming and J lost 6 bases; unmatched junction nucleotides: 7. CDR1 and CDR2 (germline): MNHNS, SASEGT. Written as DNA, the CDR3 is TGTGCCAGCATTCGTCCAGGGGGCTCCGGGGAGCTGTTTTTT. Its translation is CASIRPGGSGELFF.

The rearrangement joins TRBV4-1 to TRBJ2-3, with D tentatively TRBD2 (6 bases). V lost 1 base and J lost 1, with 15 bases in between. The CDR3 sequence is 17 residues long. CDR1 and CDR2 (germline): MGHRA, YSYEKL. CDR3 loop: CASSQGSISGRTDTQYF. CDR3 bases: TGCGCCAGCAGCCAAGGAAGCATTAGCGGACGCACAGATACGCAGTATTTT.

This clone was counted between two and nine times. The V call is TRBV10-3, the J call TRBJ2-7; 8 bases agree with TRBD1. Germline V gives CDR1 ENHRY, CDR2 SYGVKD. The CDR3 covers 14 residues. The V segment lost 6 bases and the J segment 7 bases; nucleotides outside the gene matches: 11. The CDR3 DNA follows: TGTGCCATCAGCTCCGGACAGGGCGACCGGGAGCAGTACTTC. This sequence encodes CAISSGQGDREQYF.

This clone was detected once. This chain's CDR3 is CASSLTGVVTEAFF. The CDR3 region has the DNA TGTGCCAGCAGCTTAACAGGGGTTGTCACTGAAGCTTTCTTT. The rearrangement uses TRBV7-9 and TRBJ1-1, with 7 bases aligning to TRBD1. After removal of 2 bases from V and 4 bases from J, the junction contained 4 bases not matched to a gene. The CDR3 is 14 amino acids. Germline CDR1 is SEHNR and CDR2 is FQNEAQ (reference sequence).

V usage is TRBV7-9 and J usage is TRBJ2-4, with D unclear. Between the trimmed V and J ends, which lost 5 bases and 0 bases, there was a span of 11 bases. CDR1 SEHNR and CDR2 FQNEAQ come from the germline V gene (reference sequence). The CDR3 has 15 amino acids. This chain's CDR3 is CASSQATLAKNIQYF. The CDR3 DNA sequence: TGTGCCAGCAGCCAGGCCACCCTAGCCAAAAACATTCAGTACTTC. The full variable domain, its missing parts supplied by reference TRBV7-9 and TRBJ2-4, is DTGVSQNPRHKITKRGQNVTFRCDPISEHNRLYWYRQTLGQGPEFLTYFQNEAQLEKSRLLSDRFSAERPKGSFSTLEIQRTEQGDSAMYLCASSQATLAKNIQYFGAGTRLSVL.

The chain couples TRBV6-6 to TRBJ1-1, with TRBD1 as a possible D gene (6 bases). This CDR3 has 16 residues. Germline CDR1 and CDR2: MNHNY and SVGAGI (reference sequence). Trimming shortened V by 2 bases and J by 3 bases, and 16 bases separated the two germline ends. The CDR3 sequence: CASSYGQQGGHTEAFF. In nucleotides, the CDR3 is TGTGCCAGCAGTTACGGCCAACAGGGAGGGCACACTGAAGCTTTCTTT.